This passage covers 2 T cell receptor beta chains from one sample sequenced in a study of cytomegalovirus exposure and HLA in healthy donors. The PCR contained 60 Vbeta and 13 Jbeta primers. Using immunoSEQ multiplex PCR, the repertoire was profiled, and TCRdb retains in-frame clones only, with some absent. The sample has approximately 220,000 clones, approximately 88% seen once. The sequenced sample was PBMCs. These receptors were obtained from a boy aged 2-15 years in good health and CMV-seronegative.

The sample holds a few counts of this clone. The rearrangement joins TRBV2 to TRBJ2-3; D possibly corresponds to TRBD2 (5 bases). The CDR3 covers 12 residues. The germline V and J ends were trimmed by 5 bases and 5 bases, with 8 bases remaining between them. CDR1 and CDR2 from the germline V gene are SNHLY and FYNNEI. The CDR3 bases are TGTGCCAGCAGTTCAGCGGAAGATACGCAGTATTTT. This sequence encodes CASSSAEDTQYF.

The rearrangement links TRBV29-1 to TRBJ1-4; no clear D gene. This CDR3 is built from 14 residues. The V gene lost 0 bases and the J gene lost 5 bases, with 10 bases spanning the gap. Germline V gene lookup returns CDR1 SQVTM and CDR2 ANQGSEA. This CDR3 reads CSVEDAVTNEKLFF. The CDR3 DNA reads as TGCAGCGTTGAAGATGCGGTTACGAATGAAAAACTGTTTTTT.